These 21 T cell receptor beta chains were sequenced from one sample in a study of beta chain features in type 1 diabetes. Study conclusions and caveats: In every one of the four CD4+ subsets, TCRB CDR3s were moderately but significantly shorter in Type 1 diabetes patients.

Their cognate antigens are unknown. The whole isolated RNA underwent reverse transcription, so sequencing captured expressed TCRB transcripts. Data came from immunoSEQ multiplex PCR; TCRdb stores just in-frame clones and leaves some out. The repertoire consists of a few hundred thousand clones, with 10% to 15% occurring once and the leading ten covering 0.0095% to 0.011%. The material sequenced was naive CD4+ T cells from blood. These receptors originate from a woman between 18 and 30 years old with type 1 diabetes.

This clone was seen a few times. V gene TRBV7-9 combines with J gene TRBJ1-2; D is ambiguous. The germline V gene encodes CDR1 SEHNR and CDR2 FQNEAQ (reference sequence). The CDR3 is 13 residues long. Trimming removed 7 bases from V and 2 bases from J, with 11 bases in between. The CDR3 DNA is TGTGCCAGCACCCTTGGCGGGAACTATGGCTACACCTTC. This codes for CASTLGGNYGYTF.

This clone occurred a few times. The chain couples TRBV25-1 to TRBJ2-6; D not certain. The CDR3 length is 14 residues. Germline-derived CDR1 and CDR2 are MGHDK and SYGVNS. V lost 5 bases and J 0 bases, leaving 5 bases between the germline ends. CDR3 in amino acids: CASSRSSGANVLTF. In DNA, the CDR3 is TGTGCCAGCAGTCGTAGCTCTGGGGCCAACGTCCTGACTTTC.

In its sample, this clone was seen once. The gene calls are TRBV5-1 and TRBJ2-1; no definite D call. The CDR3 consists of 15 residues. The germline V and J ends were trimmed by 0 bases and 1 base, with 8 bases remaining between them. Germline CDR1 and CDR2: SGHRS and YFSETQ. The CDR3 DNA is TGCGCCAGCAGCTTGGAAGCGACTTCCTACAATGAGCAGTTCTTC. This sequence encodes CASSLEATSYNEQFF.

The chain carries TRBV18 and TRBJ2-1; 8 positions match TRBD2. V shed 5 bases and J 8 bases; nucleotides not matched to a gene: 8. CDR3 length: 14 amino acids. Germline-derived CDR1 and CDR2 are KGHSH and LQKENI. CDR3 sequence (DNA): TGTGCCAGCTCAACTGGACTAGCCCGGGATGAGCAGTTCTTC. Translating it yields CASSTGLARDEQFF.

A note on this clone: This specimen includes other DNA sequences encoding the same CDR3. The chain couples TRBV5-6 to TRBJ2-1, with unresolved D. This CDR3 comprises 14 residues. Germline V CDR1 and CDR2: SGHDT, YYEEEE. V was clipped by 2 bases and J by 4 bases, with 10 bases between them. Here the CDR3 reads CASSFGSSYNEQFF. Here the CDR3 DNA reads TGTGCCAGCAGCTTCGGGTCCTCATACAATGAGCAGTTCTTC. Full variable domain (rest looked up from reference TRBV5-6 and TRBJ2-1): DAGVTQSPTHLIKTRGQQVTLRCSPKSGHDTVSWYQQALGQGPQFIFQYYEEEERQRGNFPDRFSGHQFPNYSSELNVNALLLGDSALYLCASSFGSSYNEQFFGPGTRLTVL.

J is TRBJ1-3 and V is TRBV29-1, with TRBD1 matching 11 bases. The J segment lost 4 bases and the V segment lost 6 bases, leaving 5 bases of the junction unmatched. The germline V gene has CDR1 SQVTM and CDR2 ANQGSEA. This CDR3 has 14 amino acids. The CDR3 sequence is CSVGQGARGNTIYF. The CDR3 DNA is TGCAGCGTCGGACAGGGGGCTAGGGGAAACACCATATATTTT.

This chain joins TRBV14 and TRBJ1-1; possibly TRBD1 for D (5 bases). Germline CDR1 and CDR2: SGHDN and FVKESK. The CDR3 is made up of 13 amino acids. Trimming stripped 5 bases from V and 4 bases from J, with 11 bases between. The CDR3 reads CASSLGGRTEAFF. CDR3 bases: TGTGCCAGCAGCTTGGGGGGACGCACTGAAGCTTTCTTT.

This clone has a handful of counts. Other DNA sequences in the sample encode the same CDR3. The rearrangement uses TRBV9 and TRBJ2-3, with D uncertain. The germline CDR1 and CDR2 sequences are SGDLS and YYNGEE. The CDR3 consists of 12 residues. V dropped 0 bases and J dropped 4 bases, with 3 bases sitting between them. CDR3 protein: CASSVAADTQYF. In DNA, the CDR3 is TGTGCCAGCAGCGTAGCCGCAGATACGCAGTATTTT.

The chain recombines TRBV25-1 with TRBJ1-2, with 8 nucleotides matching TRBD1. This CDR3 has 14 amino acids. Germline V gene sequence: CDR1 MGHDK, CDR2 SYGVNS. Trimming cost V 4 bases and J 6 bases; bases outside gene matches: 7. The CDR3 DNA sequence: TGTGCCAGCAGTGGATTGGACAGGGTGCATGGCTACACCTTC. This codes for CASSGLDRVHGYTF.

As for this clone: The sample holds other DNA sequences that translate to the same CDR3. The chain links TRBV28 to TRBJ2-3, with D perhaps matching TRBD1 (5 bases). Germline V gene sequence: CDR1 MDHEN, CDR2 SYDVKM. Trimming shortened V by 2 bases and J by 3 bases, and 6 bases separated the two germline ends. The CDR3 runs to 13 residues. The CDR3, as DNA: TGTGCCAGCAGTTTACAGGGAACAGATACGCAGTATTTT. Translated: CASSLQGTDTQYF.

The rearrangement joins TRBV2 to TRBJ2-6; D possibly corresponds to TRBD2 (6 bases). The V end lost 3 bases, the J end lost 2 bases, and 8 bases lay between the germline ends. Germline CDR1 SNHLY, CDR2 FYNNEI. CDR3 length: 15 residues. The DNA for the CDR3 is TGTGCCAGCAGTGACCGGGGGACTGGGGCCAACGTCCTGACTTTC. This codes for CASSDRGTGANVLTF.

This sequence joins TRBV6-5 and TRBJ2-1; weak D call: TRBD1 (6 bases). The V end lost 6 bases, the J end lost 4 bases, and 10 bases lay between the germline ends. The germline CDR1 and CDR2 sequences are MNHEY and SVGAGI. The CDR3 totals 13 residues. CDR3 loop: CASRTDRYNEQFF. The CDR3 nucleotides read TGTGCCAGCAGGACGGACAGATACAATGAGCAGTTCTTC.

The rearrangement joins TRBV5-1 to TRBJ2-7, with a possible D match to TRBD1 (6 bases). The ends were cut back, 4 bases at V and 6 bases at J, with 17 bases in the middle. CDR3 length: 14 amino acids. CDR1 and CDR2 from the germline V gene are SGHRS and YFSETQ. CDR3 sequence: CASSPRDTFSEQYF. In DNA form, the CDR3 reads TGCGCCAGCAGCCCCCGGGACACCTTCAGCGAGCAGTACTTC.

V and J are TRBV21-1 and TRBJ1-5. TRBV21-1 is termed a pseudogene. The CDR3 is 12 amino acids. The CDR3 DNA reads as TGTGCCAGCAGCAACATCGCGGGTCCCCAGCATTTT. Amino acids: CASSNIAGPQHF.

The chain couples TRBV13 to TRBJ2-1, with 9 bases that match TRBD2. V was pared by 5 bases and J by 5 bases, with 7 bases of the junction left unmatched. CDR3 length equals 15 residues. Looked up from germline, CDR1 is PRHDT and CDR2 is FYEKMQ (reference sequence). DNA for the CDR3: TGTGCCAGCAGCCGGGGACTAGCTGTAAACAATGAGCAGTTCTTC. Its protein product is CASSRGLAVNNEQFF.

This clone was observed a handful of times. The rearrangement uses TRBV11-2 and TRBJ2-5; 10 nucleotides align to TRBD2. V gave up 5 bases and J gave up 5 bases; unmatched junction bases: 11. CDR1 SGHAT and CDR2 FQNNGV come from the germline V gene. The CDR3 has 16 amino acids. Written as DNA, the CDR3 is TGTGCCAGCAGCCCTAAAGCGGGAGGGATCGGGGAGACCCAGTACTTC. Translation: CASSPKAGGIGETQYF.

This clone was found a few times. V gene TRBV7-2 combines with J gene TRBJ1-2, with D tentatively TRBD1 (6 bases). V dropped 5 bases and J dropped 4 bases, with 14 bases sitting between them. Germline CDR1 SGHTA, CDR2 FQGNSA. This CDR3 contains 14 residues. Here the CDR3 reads CASSHNRVGYGYTF. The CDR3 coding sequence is TGTGCCAGCAGCCATAACAGGGTGGGCTATGGCTACACCTTC.

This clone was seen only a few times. The CDR3 protein is CASSLAQTPVGGYTF. In DNA form, the CDR3 reads TGTGCCAGCAGCTTAGCCCAGACTCCGGTCGGAGGCTACACCTTC. The gene calls are TRBV7-2 and TRBJ1-2; D gene unclear. CDR1 and CDR2 (germline): SGHTA, FQGNSA. This CDR3 has 15 residues. Trimming took 0 bases from V and 8 from J, leaving 16 bases between them.

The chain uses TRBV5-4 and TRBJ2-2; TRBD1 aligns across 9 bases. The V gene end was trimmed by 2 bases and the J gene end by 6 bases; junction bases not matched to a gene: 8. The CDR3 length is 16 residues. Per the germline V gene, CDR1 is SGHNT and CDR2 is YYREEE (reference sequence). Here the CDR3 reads CASSFGTGLSSGELFF. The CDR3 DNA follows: TGTGCCAGCAGCTTCGGGACAGGGTTGTCGTCCGGGGAGCTGTTTTTT.

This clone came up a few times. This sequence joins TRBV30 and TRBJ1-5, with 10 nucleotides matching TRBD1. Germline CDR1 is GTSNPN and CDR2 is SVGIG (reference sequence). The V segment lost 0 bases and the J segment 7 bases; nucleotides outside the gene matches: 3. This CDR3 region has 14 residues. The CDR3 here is CAWSVLDRGQPQHF. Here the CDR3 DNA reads TGTGCCTGGAGTGTACTGGACAGGGGGCAGCCCCAGCATTTT. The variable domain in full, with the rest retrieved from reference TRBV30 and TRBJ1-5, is SQTIHQWPATLVQPVGSPLSLECTVEGTSNPNLYWYRQAAGRGLQLLFYSVGIGQISSEVPQNLSASRPQDRQFILSSKKLLLSDSGFYLCAWSVLDRGQPQHFGDGTRLSIL.

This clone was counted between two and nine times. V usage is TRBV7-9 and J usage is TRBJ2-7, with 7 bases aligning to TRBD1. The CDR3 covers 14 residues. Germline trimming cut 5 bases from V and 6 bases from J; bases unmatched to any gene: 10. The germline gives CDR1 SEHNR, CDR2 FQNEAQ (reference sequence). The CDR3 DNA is TGTGCCAGCAGCCTGATCGAGGGGGCATTCGAGCAGTACTTC. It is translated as CASSLIEGAFEQYF.